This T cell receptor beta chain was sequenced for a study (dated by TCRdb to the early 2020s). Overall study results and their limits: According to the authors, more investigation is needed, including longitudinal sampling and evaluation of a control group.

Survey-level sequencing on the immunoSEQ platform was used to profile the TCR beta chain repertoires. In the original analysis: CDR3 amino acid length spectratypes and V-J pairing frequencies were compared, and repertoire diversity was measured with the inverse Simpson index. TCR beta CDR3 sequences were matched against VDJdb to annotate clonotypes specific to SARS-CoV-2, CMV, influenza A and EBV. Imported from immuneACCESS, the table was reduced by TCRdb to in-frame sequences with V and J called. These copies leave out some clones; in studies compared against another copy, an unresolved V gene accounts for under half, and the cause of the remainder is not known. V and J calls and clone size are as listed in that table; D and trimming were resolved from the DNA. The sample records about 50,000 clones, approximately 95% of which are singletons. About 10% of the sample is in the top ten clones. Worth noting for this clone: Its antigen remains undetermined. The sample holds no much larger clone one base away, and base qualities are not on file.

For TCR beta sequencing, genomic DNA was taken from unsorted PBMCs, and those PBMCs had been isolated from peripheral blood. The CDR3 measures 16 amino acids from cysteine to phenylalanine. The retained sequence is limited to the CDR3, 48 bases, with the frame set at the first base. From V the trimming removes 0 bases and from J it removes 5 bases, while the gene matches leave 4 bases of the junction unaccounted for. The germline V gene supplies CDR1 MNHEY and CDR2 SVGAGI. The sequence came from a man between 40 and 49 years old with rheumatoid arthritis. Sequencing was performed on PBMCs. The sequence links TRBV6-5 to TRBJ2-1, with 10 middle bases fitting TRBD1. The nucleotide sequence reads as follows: TGTGCCAGCAGTTACTCGGGGACAGGGGACAACAATGAGCAGTTCTTC. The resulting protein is CASSYSGTGDNNEQFF.